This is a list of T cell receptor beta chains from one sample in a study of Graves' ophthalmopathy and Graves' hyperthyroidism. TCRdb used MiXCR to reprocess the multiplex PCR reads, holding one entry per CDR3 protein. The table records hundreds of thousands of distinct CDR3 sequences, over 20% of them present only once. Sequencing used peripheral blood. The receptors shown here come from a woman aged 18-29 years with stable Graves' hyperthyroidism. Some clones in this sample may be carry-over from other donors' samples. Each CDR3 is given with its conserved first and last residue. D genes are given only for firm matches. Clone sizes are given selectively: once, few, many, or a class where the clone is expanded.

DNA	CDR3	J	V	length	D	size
TGCGCCAGCCTCAAGAGGACGGACTCTGGGGCCAACGTCCTGACTTTC	CASLKRTDSGANVLTF	TRBJ2-6	TRBV5-1	16	NA	NA
TGTGCCAGCAGACTTGGCTATGGCTACACCTTC	CASRLGYGYTF	TRBJ1-2	TRBV2	11	NA	many
TGTGCCGGCGACACCGGGGAGCTGTTTTTT	CAGDTGELFF	TRBJ2-2	TRBV30	10	NA	many
TGTGCCATCAGTGAGTCGCCCAGGTACGAGCAGTACTTC	CAISESPRYEQYF	TRBJ2-7	TRBV10-3	13	NA	NA
TGTGCCAGCAGTCGAGAGACAGACACCACTGAAGCTTTCTTT	CASSRETDTTEAFF	TRBJ1-1	TRBV12-3/TRBV12-4	14	NA	many
TGTGCCAGCAGCCCGGGACAGGGGGACTACGAGCAGTACTTC	CASSPGQGDYEQYF	TRBJ2-7	TRBV11-1	14	TRBD1	many
TGCGCCAGCAGCCAGGAGGACGGGACTGTGAGGTCACCCCTCCACTTT	CASSQEDGTVRSPLHF	TRBJ1-6	TRBV4-1	16	NA	few
TGTGCCAGCAGCCCCCGTTTGTACTTC	CASSPRLYF	TRBJ2-7	TRBV7-8	9	NA	NA
TGTGCCAGCCTTACTAGCGGGACACCCTACGAGCAGTACTTC	CASLTSGTPYEQYF	TRBJ2-7	TRBV7-9	14	TRBD2	many
TGTGCCAGCATCCGGGGAAACGATCAGCCCCAGCATTTT	CASIRGNDQPQHF	TRBJ1-5	TRBV6-1	13	NA	many
TGTGCCAGCAGTGTCGGACAGGACCCTAATCAGCCCCAGCATTTT	CASSVGQDPNQPQHF	TRBJ1-5	TRBV6-1	15	TRBD1	NA
TGCCCCAGCAGCTTGGCTAACGGCCAGGGTTCAGAGACCCAGTACTTC	CPSSLANGQGSETQYF	TRBJ2-5	TRBV5-6	16	NA	few
TGTGCCAGCAGTTACTCCGGGGGCCTCTATGGCTACACCTTC	CASSYSGGLYGYTF	TRBJ1-2	TRBV6-5	14	NA	many
TGTGCCAGCAGTCCCCTCATGTCCTCTGGGGCCAACGTCCTGACTTTC	CASSPLMSSGANVLTF	TRBJ2-6	TRBV6-1	16	NA	few
TGTGCCAGCAGTGAAGCCCGGACAGGGAGGTCACCCCTCCACTTT	CASSEARTGRSPLHF	TRBJ1-6	TRBV6-1	15	TRBD1	NA
TGCGCCAGCAGCCAAGCTGAGGTGACTGGAAACACCATATATTTT	CASSQAEVTGNTIYF	TRBJ1-3	TRBV4-1	15	NA	NA
TGTGCCAGCAGTTTTCAGGGCGTCACTGAAGCTTTCTTT	CASSFQGVTEAFF	TRBJ1-1	TRBV12-3/TRBV12-4	13	NA	many
TGTGCCTGGAGAAAAGGGGAGCTGTTTTTT	CAWRKGELFF	TRBJ2-2	TRBV30	10	NA	few
TGCGCCAGCAGCCCTTCCTCCGGGACCTCCCGCGGCTACACCTTC	CASSPSSGTSRGYTF	TRBJ1-2	TRBV5-1	15	NA	NA
TGCGCCAGCAGCCAAACACCCGGGACTAGCGGGACCTCTAACTACGAGCAGTACTTC	CASSQTPGTSGTSNYEQYF	TRBJ2-7	TRBV5-1	19	TRBD2	few
TGTGCCAGCAGTGAATGGATGGCAAATGGAGCTTTCTTT	CASSEWMANGAFF	TRBJ1-1	TRBV25-1	13	NA	few
TGTGCCAGCAGTGATTCGGGACAGGAAGCTTACACTTTCTTT	CASSDSGQEAYTFF	TRBJ1-1	TRBV6-1	14	TRBD1	many
TGCGCCAGCAAGACCCAAGAGACCCAGTACTTC	CASKTQETQYF	TRBJ2-5	TRBV5-1	11	NA	many
TGTGCCAGCAGTTACGATCCAGGGCGGATCTATGGCTACACCTTC	CASSYDPGRIYGYTF	TRBJ1-2	TRBV6-2/TRBV6-3	15	NA	NA
TGTGCCAGCAGTGCGGCAGGGACCTATGGCTACACCTTC	CASSAAGTYGYTF	TRBJ1-2	TRBV2	13	NA	many
TGCGCCAGCAGCGCCTCCGCAGGGATCGGCACTGAAGCTTTCTTT	CASSASAGIGTEAFF	TRBJ1-1	TRBV5-1	15	NA	NA
TGTGCCAGCGCCCAGGGACGTCAGTGGAATCAGCCCCAGCATTTT	CASAQGRQWNQPQHF	TRBJ1-5	TRBV13	15	NA	many
TGTGCCAGCAGCCCTCCCCTAGGGCCTTCTAGCTATGGCTACACCTTC	CASSPPLGPSSYGYTF	TRBJ1-2	TRBV9	16	NA	many
TGTGCCAGCAGTTATAAAGGGGGCCACACCTTC	CASSYKGGHTF	TRBJ1-2	TRBV6-5	11	TRBD1	NA
TGTGCCAGCAGTTCGCGGCAGCTCCAAGAGACCCAGTACTTC	CASSSRQLQETQYF	TRBJ2-5	TRBV6-5	14	NA	NA
TGTGCCAGCAGGGAGACTAGTAGTGAGACCCAGTACTTC	CASRETSSETQYF	TRBJ2-5	TRBV12-3/TRBV12-4	13	NA	NA
TGTGCCAGCAGCTGGAACAGGGAAACCGGGGAGCTGTTTTTT	CASSWNRETGELFF	TRBJ2-2	TRBV7-9	14	NA	NA
TGTGCCAGCTACACCCCCGGAGGAGCGGGGGACATGAAGACCCAGTACTTC	CASYTPGGAGDMKTQYF	TRBJ2-5	TRBV6-2/TRBV6-3	17	TRBD2	NA
TGTGCCAGCAGTCCTCACCGAGAACAGGGGGCGATTCCCGGGGAGCTGTTTTTT	CASSPHREQGAIPGELFF	TRBJ2-2	TRBV12-3/TRBV12-4	18	TRBD1	many
TGTGCCAGTAGTTGGGACAGGCGGAACACTGAAGCTTTCTTT	CASSWDRRNTEAFF	TRBJ1-1	TRBV19	14	TRBD1	many
TGTGCCAGCAGAACCGGCTCCAGCGCCTATGGCTACACCTTC	CASRTGSSAYGYTF	TRBJ1-2	TRBV28	14	NA	NA
TGTGCCAGCAGGGACAGGGTAGGATTCTATGGCTACACCTTC	CASRDRVGFYGYTF	TRBJ1-2	TRBV28	14	TRBD1	NA
TGTGCCAGCAGTAACTTGAATCAGCCCCAGCATTTT	CASSNLNQPQHF	TRBJ1-5	TRBV12-3/TRBV12-4	12	NA	NA
TGTGCCACCAGTGACGCCGCCGGGACTAGCGGATACGAGCAGTACTTC	CATSDAAGTSGYEQYF	TRBJ2-7	TRBV24-1	16	TRBD2	once
TGCGCCAGCAGCTTGGTTGGACTAGCGGAAGAGACCCAGTACTTC	CASSLVGLAEETQYF	TRBJ2-5	TRBV5-1	15	TRBD2	NA
TGTGCCAGCAGTTACTCGACGGCCCCGGGACTAGCTTCCACCGGGGAGCTGTTTTTT	CASSYSTAPGLASTGELFF	TRBJ2-2	TRBV6-7	19	TRBD2	many
TGTGCCAGCAGCCCCGGGACGCTCATGAACACTGAAGCTTTCTTT	CASSPGTLMNTEAFF	TRBJ1-1	TRBV9	15	NA	NA
TGTGCCACCAGTGATCGGACCCAGGGAAGGTACGAGCAGTACTTC	CATSDRTQGRYEQYF	TRBJ2-7	TRBV24-1	15	NA	many
TGTGCCACCACAGGGCAGGTAATGAACACTGAAGCTTTCTTT	CATTGQVMNTEAFF	TRBJ1-1	TRBV28	14	NA	many
TGTGCCAGCATGGTCAAGATCCAACAGGGCAGCTCCTACAATGAGCAGTTCTTC	CASMVKIQQGSSYNEQFF	TRBJ2-1	TRBV6-4	18	NA	NA
TGCAGTGCCCTTAGGCCCGTTTCTGACTATGGCTACACCTTC	CSALRPVSDYGYTF	TRBJ1-2	TRBV20-1	14	NA	many
TGTGCCAGCAGCTTATATCCAGGGGGCGACGAGCAGTACTTC	CASSLYPGGDEQYF	TRBJ2-7	TRBV7-9	14	TRBD1	many
TGTGCCTGGAGGGGGGAAGAGACCCAGTACTTC	CAWRGEETQYF	TRBJ2-5	TRBV30	11	NA	many